One and the same sample provided the 26 T cell receptor beta chains below, sequenced in a study of cytomegalovirus exposure and HLA in healthy donors. TCRdb keeps only in-frame clones here, not all; method: immunoSEQ multiplex PCR. The data show under 200,000 clones, with about 86% seen just once and roughly 6% held by the top ten. Material for sequencing was PBMCs. The receptors originated from a woman aged 25 to 45 in good health and CMV-seronegative.

The rearrangement joins TRBV6-1 to TRBJ2-1; D may correspond to TRBD1 or TRBD2 (5 bases each). Germline lookup yields CDR1 MNHNS and CDR2 SASEGT. V gave up 6 bases and J gave up 10 bases, with 16 bases separating them. The CDR3 length is 13 residues. Here the CDR3 reads CASRGEYTREQFF. CDR3 nucleotide sequence: TGTGCCAGCAGGGGGGAATACACGCGAGAGCAGTTCTTC.

This chain joins TRBV9 and TRBJ2-3, with TRBD2 matching 14 bases. This CDR3 region has 15 residues. The germline V gene encodes CDR1 SGDLS and CDR2 YYNGEE. Losses at the gene ends were 4 bases for V and 7 bases for J; bases not matched to a gene: 5. The CDR3 sequence: CASSSTSGGANTQYF. The CDR3 bases are TGTGCCAGCAGCTCGACTAGCGGGGGGGCAAATACGCAGTATTTT.

The chain links TRBV10-3 to TRBJ2-2; TRBD1 aligns across 8 bases. CDR3 size: 18 residues. Trimming at V came to 6 bases and at J to 2 bases, leaving 14 bases not matched to a gene. Germline CDR1 reads ENHRY; CDR2 reads SYGVKD. CDR3 amino acids: CAIRKTGTGATNTGELFF. The CDR3 DNA follows: TGTGCCATCAGGAAAACCGGGACAGGAGCGACAAACACCGGGGAGCTGTTTTTT.

V gene TRBV11-2 combines with J gene TRBJ2-7; D tentatively reads TRBD1 or TRBD2 (5 bases each). The V and J ends lost 5 bases and 5 bases respectively, with 13 bases between them. This CDR3 region has 13 residues. CDR1 SGHAT and CDR2 FQNNGV come from the germline V gene. CDR3 sequence (DNA): TGTGCCAGCAGCCCCGGGGCCGGGGACGAGCAGTACTTC. Encoded protein: CASSPGAGDEQYF.

The rearrangement links TRBV27 to TRBJ2-1; TRBD2 agrees at 7 bases. There are 18 residues in the CDR3. V dropped 5 bases and J dropped 5; count of bases not matched to a gene: 18. CDR1 and CDR2 from the germline V gene are MNHEY and SMNVEV (reference sequence). CDR3 sequence reads: CASSPRWGEGPGNNEQFF. The CDR3, as DNA: TGTGCCAGCAGTCCACGTTGGGGGGAGGGCCCTGGAAACAATGAGCAGTTCTTC.

The V call is TRBV30, the J call TRBJ2-3; TRBD2 aligns across 8 bases. From germline, CDR1 is GTSNPN and CDR2 SVGIG (reference sequence). The junction had 7 bases not matched to a gene; V was cut back by 4 bases and J by 4 bases. The CDR3 totals 14 residues. The CDR3: CAWNLAGLADTQYF. CDR3 in DNA: TGTGCCTGGAACTTAGCGGGACTCGCAGATACGCAGTATTTT.

The chain employs TRBV4-3 and TRBJ2-3; TRBD1 or TRBD2 may be the D gene (5 bases each). The germline CDR1 and CDR2 sequences are LGHNA and YSLEER. V lost 5 bases and J lost 1, with 13 bases in between. This CDR3 has 15 amino acids. In nucleotides, the CDR3 is TGCGCCAGCAGCTTCGAGTCGGGGCGCACAGATACGCAGTATTTT. Its translation: CASSFESGRTDTQYF.

The V gene is TRBV9, the J gene TRBJ1-1; no reliable D call. Germline CDR1 SGDLS, CDR2 YYNGEE. The CDR3 totals 13 residues. The germline V and J ends were trimmed by 1 base and 0 bases, with 4 bases remaining between them. Written as DNA, the CDR3 is TGTGCCAGCAGCGTACAGATGAACACTGAAGCTTTCTTT. This codes for CASSVQMNTEAFF.

The chain carries TRBV28 and TRBJ2-7; 9 nucleotides align to TRBD1. Germline V gene lookup returns CDR1 MDHEN and CDR2 SYDVKM. The CDR3 is made up of 15 amino acids. Germline trimming cut 4 bases from V and 4 bases from J; bases unmatched to any gene: 8. Here the CDR3 DNA reads TGTGCCAGCAGTTCGATCCGGGACAGGGCGTACGAGCAGTACTTC. Encoded protein: CASSSIRDRAYEQYF. Supplemented by reference TRBV28 and TRBJ2-7, the full variable domain reads DVKVTQSSRYLVKRTGEKVFLECVQDMDHENMFWYRQDPGLGLRLIYFSYDVKMKEKGDIPEGYSVSREKKERFSLILESASTNQTSMYLCASSSIRDRAYEQYFGPGTRLTVT.

V gene TRBV27 combines with J gene TRBJ1-1; D is uncertain. The germline V and J ends were trimmed by 7 bases and 1 base, with 4 bases remaining between them. The length of the CDR3 is 11 residues. Germline assignment: CDR1 MNHEY and CDR2 SMNVEV (reference sequence). This CDR3 reads CASITNTEAFF. The CDR3 DNA follows: TGTGCCAGCATTACGAACACTGAAGCTTTCTTT.

CDR3 DNA sequence: TGCGCCAGCAGCCTCGGCAGGGATGACACCATATATTTT. The encoded protein is CASSLGRDDTIYF. The J gene is TRBJ1-3, the V gene TRBV4-3; a possible D gene is TRBD1 (5 bases). V lost 4 bases, J lost 8 bases, and 12 bases lay in between. Germline CDR1 reads LGHNA; CDR2 reads YSLEER. The CDR3 consists of 13 residues.

This chain uses TRBV7-9 with TRBJ1-1; D gene ambiguous. V lost 2 bases, J lost 6 bases, and 4 bases lay in between. CDR3 length: 11 residues. Germline CDR1 reads SEHNR; CDR2 reads FQNEAQ (reference sequence). In nucleotides, the CDR3 is TGTGCCAGCAGCTTATCATCTGAAGCTTTCTTT. As protein: CASSLSSEAFF.

The chain combines TRBV5-1 with TRBJ2-2; possibly TRBD1 or TRBD2 for D (5 bases each). Germline assignment: CDR1 SGHRS and CDR2 YFSETQ. Trimming cost V 4 bases and J 5 bases, with 15 bases left between them. The CDR3 loop spans 15 amino acids. The DNA for the CDR3 is TGCGCCAGCAGCACCTACACGGGACCAACCGGGGAGCTGTTTTTT. Translation gives CASSTYTGPTGELFF.

V and J are TRBV5-8 and TRBJ1-2, with 10 bases lining up with TRBD1. CDR1 is SGHTS, CDR2 YDEGEE, per germline. V shed 4 bases and J 6 bases; nucleotides not matched to a gene: 15. This CDR3 is 17 amino acids long. The CDR3 DNA sequence: TGTGCCAGCAGCGCCCTACCGCCGGGACAGGGGAGGAATGGCTACACCTTC. This sequence encodes CASSALPPGQGRNGYTF.

This sequence joins TRBV7-8 and TRBJ2-3, with 8 bases that match TRBD1. Germline-derived CDR1 and CDR2 are SGHVS and FQNEAQ. V lost 5 bases to trimming and J lost 5 bases; unmatched junction nucleotides: 9. The CDR3 has 15 residues. This CDR3 is CASSHDRGRGDTQYF. The CDR3 DNA reads TGTGCCAGCAGCCACGACAGGGGAAGGGGAGATACGCAGTATTTT. Combining the CDR3 with reference TRBV7-8 and TRBJ2-3 gives the whole variable domain GAGVSQSPRYKVAKRGQDVALRCDPISGHVSLFWYQQALGQGPEFLTYFQNEAQLDKSGLPSDRFFAERPEGSVSTLKIQRTQQEDSAVYLCASSHDRGRGDTQYFGPGTRLTVL.

V gene TRBV30 combines with J gene TRBJ1-1; 7 bases match TRBD1. CDR1 and CDR2 (germline): GTSNPN, SVGIG (reference sequence). The CDR3 is made up of 13 amino acids. With 3 bases clipped from V and 8 bases from J, the junction kept 9 bases outside the gene matches. DNA of the CDR3: TGTGCCTGGAGGGATACAGGGGCTTGGGAAGCTTTCTTT. Its protein product is CAWRDTGAWEAFF.

This clone appeared once. The chain links TRBV19 to TRBJ2-5; D tentatively reads TRBD1 or TRBD2 (5 bases each). Deletions cut 3 bases from V and 2 bases from J, with 16 bases between. This CDR3 spans 16 amino acids. Germline V gene data show CDR1 as LNHDA and CDR2 as SQIVND (reference sequence). CDR3 in amino acids: CASSIGSLGEQETQYF. The CDR3 DNA reads TGTGCCAGTAGTATCGGGTCTCTGGGGGAACAAGAGACCCAGTACTTC.

CDR3 sequence reads: CASSVGSGLSTDTQYF. CDR3 nucleotide sequence: TGTGCCAGCAGCGTAGGATCGGGGCTCTCCACAGATACGCAGTATTTT. The chain is built from TRBV9 and TRBJ2-3; D may correspond to TRBD1 or TRBD2 (5 bases each). The CDR3 is made up of 16 amino acids. Germline V gene data show CDR1 as SGDLS and CDR2 as YYNGEE. V gave up 0 bases and J gave up 2 bases, with 13 bases separating them.

The CDR3 is CASSVAGHSSYEQYF. CDR3 nucleotide sequence: TGTGCCAGCAGCGTAGCGGGACACAGCTCCTACGAGCAGTACTTC. The V gene is TRBV9, the J gene TRBJ2-7; TRBD1 is a possible D gene (6 bases). The CDR3 sequence is 15 residues long. The germline gives CDR1 SGDLS, CDR2 YYNGEE. V was pared by 0 bases and J by 0 bases, with 10 bases between.

The chain carries TRBV27 and TRBJ2-5; D is perhaps TRBD2 (6 bases). V lost 5 bases to trimming and J lost 4 bases, with 11 bases between them. The CDR3 covers 13 residues. Germline CDR1 MNHEY, CDR2 SMNVEV (reference sequence). The CDR3 here is CASSHRAGETQYF. Written as DNA, the CDR3 is TGTGCCAGCAGTCACAGAGCGGGAGAGACCCAGTACTTC.

The chain recombines TRBV20-1 with TRBJ1-1; D may be TRBD1 (5 bases). The ends were cut back, 4 bases at V and 7 bases at J, with 7 bases in the middle. Germline V gene lookup returns CDR1 DFQATT and CDR2 SNEGSKA (reference sequence). This CDR3 has 10 amino acids. This CDR3 is CSAIRGEAFF. CDR3 DNA: TGCAGTGCTATAAGGGGTGAAGCTTTCTTT.

The chain carries TRBV27 and TRBJ1-3; D gene uncertain. Germline V lookup: CDR1 MNHEY, CDR2 SMNVEV (reference sequence). The length of the CDR3 is 15 residues. The germline V and J ends were trimmed by 6 bases and 1 base, with 13 bases remaining between them. CDR3 in amino acids: CASRQLGISGNTIYF. The CDR3 coding sequence is TGTGCCAGCAGGCAACTGGGGATATCTGGAAACACCATATATTTT.

The rearrangement joins TRBV5-4 to TRBJ2-7; D not certain. With 4 bases removed from V and 6 bases from J, the gap between germline ends came to 17 bases. Germline assignment: CDR1 SGHNT and CDR2 YYREEE (reference sequence). The CDR3 totals 14 residues. The CDR3 loop reads CASSLTGLGREQYF. Written as DNA, the CDR3 is TGTGCCAGCAGCCTGACCGGCCTAGGGCGCGAGCAGTACTTC.

This clone appeared many times. The chain carries TRBV6-1 and TRBJ1-2; a possible D gene is TRBD1 (6 bases). CDR1 and CDR2 from the germline V gene are MNHNS and SASEGT. V was cut by 0 bases and J by 4 bases, with 9 bases left in between. The CDR3 is 14 amino acids. CDR3 protein: CASSEAGQPYGYTF. CDR3 DNA sequence: TGTGCCAGCAGTGAAGCAGGACAGCCCTATGGCTACACCTTC.

The CDR3 nucleotides read TGCGCCAGCAGCTTGCTGGCGGCCGTAGGGGCAGATACGCAGTATTTT. Encoded protein: CASSLLAAVGADTQYF. The chain is built from TRBV5-1 and TRBJ2-3, with D possibly TRBD1 on 5 matching bases. Germline CDR1 SGHRS, CDR2 YFSETQ. The CDR3 sequence is 16 residues long. The V and J ends lost 1 base and 4 bases respectively, with 16 bases between them.

The CDR3 protein is CASSQDRVNQPQHF. CDR3 bases: TGCGCCAGCAGCCAAGACAGGGTCAATCAGCCCCAGCATTTT. The chain joins TRBV4-1 to TRBJ1-5; a possible D gene is TRBD1 (5 bases). The ends were cut back, 0 bases at V and 3 bases at J, with 6 bases in the middle. Germline CDR1 reads MGHRA; CDR2 reads YSYEKL. The CDR3 is made up of 14 amino acids.